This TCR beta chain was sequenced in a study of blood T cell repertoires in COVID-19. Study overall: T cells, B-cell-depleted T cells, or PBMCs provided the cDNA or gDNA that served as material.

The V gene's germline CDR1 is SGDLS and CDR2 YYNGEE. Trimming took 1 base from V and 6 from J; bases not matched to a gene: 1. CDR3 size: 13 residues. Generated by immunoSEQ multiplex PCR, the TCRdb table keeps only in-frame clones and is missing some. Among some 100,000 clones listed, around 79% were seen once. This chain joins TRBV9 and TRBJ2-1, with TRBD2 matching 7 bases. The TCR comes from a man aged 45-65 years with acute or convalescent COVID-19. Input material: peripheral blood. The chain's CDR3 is CASSVRGGNEQFF. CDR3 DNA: TGTGCCAGCAGCGTACGCGGGGGCAATGAGCAGTTCTTC.